The 28 T cell receptor beta chains reported below all come from one sample, sequenced in a study of shared clonotypes between healthy human individuals. The protocol was immunoSEQ multiplex PCR, while the TCRdb copy is restricted to in-frame clones and leaves out a portion. Of about 1.5 million clones in the sample, roughly 96% were seen once. The sample consisted of naive CD4+ T cells sorted from blood. Subset reported: CD45RA+ positively selected. These receptors all stem from a man aged 25-45 years in good health.

The sample holds one count of this clone. This chain joins TRBV28 and TRBJ1-4; TRBD1 agrees at 9 bases. The J segment lost 9 bases and the V segment lost 4 bases, leaving 6 bases of the junction unmatched. Looked up from germline, CDR1 is MDHEN and CDR2 is SYDVKM. The CDR3 extends over 14 amino acids. The DNA of the CDR3 is TGTGCCAGCAGTTCGGGACAGGGTTCGCAAAAACTGTTTTTT. Amino acids: CASSSGQGSQKLFF.

The J gene is TRBJ2-1, the V gene TRBV7-2; 7 nucleotides match TRBD1. The V gene end was trimmed by 1 base and the J gene end by 10 bases; junction bases not matched to a gene: 7. The V gene's germline CDR1 is SGHTA and CDR2 FQGNSA. This CDR3 is 14 amino acids long. Here the CDR3 reads CASSLEPLGGEQFF. For the CDR3, the DNA is TGTGCCAGCAGCTTAGAGCCACTAGGGGGCGAGCAGTTCTTC.

CDR3 in amino acids: CASSLRLWVGEETQYF. CDR3 nucleotides: TGTGCCAGCAGTTTACGGCTTTGGGTAGGCGAAGAGACCCAGTACTTC. This chain connects TRBV28 to TRBJ2-5; the D is unclear. Per the germline V gene, CDR1 is MDHEN and CDR2 is SYDVKM. The length of the CDR3 is 16 residues. V gave up 2 bases and J gave up 3 bases, with 16 bases separating them.

The rearrangement joins TRBV19 to TRBJ2-1; TRBD2 might be the D (5 bases). The germline gives CDR1 LNHDA, CDR2 SQIVND (reference sequence). CDR3 length equals 13 residues. Trimming removed 4 bases at V and 9 bases at J, with 13 bases between. In DNA, the CDR3 is TGTGCCAGTAGTAAGGGCTTAGCGACTGAGCAGTTCTTC. Encoded protein: CASSKGLATEQFF.

V usage is TRBV10-3 and J usage is TRBJ2-7; D may be TRBD2 (6 bases). Germline CDR1 and CDR2: ENHRY and SYGVKD. CDR3 size: 15 residues. Trimming took 8 bases from V and 3 from J, leaving 20 bases between them. CDR3 coding DNA: TGTGCCATCGGCCGGTTGGGAGGTAATAGCTACGAGCAGTACTTC. As protein: CAIGRLGGNSYEQYF.

V usage is TRBV5-1 and J usage is TRBJ2-3; maybe TRBD2 (5 bases). Germline lookup yields CDR1 SGHRS and CDR2 YFSETQ. The CDR3 is 15 amino acids. V shed 1 base and J shed 4 bases, with 13 bases lying between them. In nucleotides, the CDR3 is TGCGCCAGCAGCTTGACGAGTCTCGGGGCAGATACGCAGTATTTT. Protein: CASSLTSLGADTQYF.

The V and J genes are TRBV30 and TRBJ2-7; D might be TRBD2 (7 bases). V shed 3 bases and J shed 6 bases, with 12 bases lying between them. The CDR3 has 12 residues. Germline loops: CDR1 GTSNPN, CDR2 SVGIG (reference sequence). The CDR3 loop reads CAWSEGGVEQYF. The CDR3, as DNA: TGTGCCTGGAGCGAGGGGGGGGTCGAGCAGTACTTC.

V usage is TRBV28 and J usage is TRBJ1-1; D unclear. Germline V CDR1 and CDR2: MDHEN, SYDVKM. V lost 10 bases to trimming and J lost 1 base, with 10 bases between them. The CDR3 sequence is 12 residues long. CDR3: CATLSGNTEAFF. In DNA, the CDR3 is TGTGCCACCCTTTCCGGGAACACTGAAGCTTTCTTT.

The chain combines TRBV21-1 with TRBJ2-4. TRBV21-1 is an annotated pseudogene. This CDR3 region has 9 residues. CDR3 DNA: TGTGCCAGCAGCAAGGTGGGGTACTTC. Translation gives CASSKVGYF.

The rearrangement joins TRBV5-1 to TRBJ2-1; perhaps TRBD2 as D (7 bases). Germline V CDR1 and CDR2: SGHRS, YFSETQ. The CDR3 length is 15 residues. V lost 3 bases and J lost 6, with 16 bases in between. This chain's CDR3 is CASSYAGAQGNEQFF. CDR3 nucleotides: TGCGCCAGCAGCTATGCGGGGGCCCAGGGCAATGAGCAGTTCTTC.

Comments on this clone: A junction end diverges from the germline sequence, so it may reflect a read error. The V call is TRBV7-7, the J call TRBJ1-4; D unclear. CDR1 and CDR2 (germline): SSHAT, FNYEAQ (reference sequence). CDR3 size: 13 residues. CDR3 in amino acids: CASSLAGNEKLFF. The DNA for the CDR3 is TGTGCTAGCAGCTTAGCGGGGAATGAAAAACTGTTTTTT.

This chain connects TRBV27 to TRBJ2-1; 11 bases map to TRBD2. From germline, CDR1 is MNHEY and CDR2 SMNVEV (reference sequence). The V segment lost 2 bases and the J segment 8 bases; nucleotides outside the gene matches: 8. The CDR3 covers 16 residues. The CDR3 region is CASSLHSGRARDEQFF. The CDR3 region has the DNA TGTGCCAGCAGTTTACATAGCGGGAGGGCCAGGGATGAGCAGTTCTTC.

This chain links TRBV6-1 with TRBJ2-7, with 12 bases identical to TRBD2. V trimming: 6 bases; J trimming: 4 bases; junction bases outside the gene matches: 4. The CDR3 spans 14 residues. Germline V gene lookup returns CDR1 MNHNS and CDR2 SASEGT. The chain's CDR3 is CASSKTSGSYEQYF. In DNA form, the CDR3 reads TGTGCCAGCAGCAAGACTAGCGGGAGTTACGAGCAGTACTTC.

This clone appeared once. This chain uses TRBV11-2 with TRBJ2-7, with D tentatively TRBD1 (6 bases). Germline-derived CDR1 and CDR2 are SGHAT and FQNNGV. Trimming shortened V by 4 bases and J by 1 base, and 14 bases separated the two germline ends. The CDR3 loop spans 15 amino acids. The CDR3 nucleotides read TGTGCCAGCAGCTCCCTCCGGGACAAGTCCTACGAGCAGTACTTC. Translated: CASSSLRDKSYEQYF. The whole variable domain, filled in from reference TRBV11-2 and TRBJ2-7, reads EAGVAQSPRYKIIEKRQSVAFWCNPISGHATLYWYQQILGQGPKLLIQFQNNGVVDDSQLPKDRFSAERLKGVDSTLKIQPAKLEDSAVYLCASSSLRDKSYEQYFGPGTRLTVT.

The chain is built from TRBV29-1 and TRBJ1-5; 9 bases line up with TRBD1. The CDR3 is made up of 13 amino acids. Germline V gene data show CDR1 as SQVTM and CDR2 as ANQGSEA. The V and J ends lost 7 bases and 3 bases, in that order; junction bases with no gene match: 4. The chain's CDR3 is CSAGQGNNQPQHF. DNA for the CDR3: TGCAGCGCCGGACAGGGGAACAATCAGCCCCAGCATTTT. Full variable domain (rest looked up from reference TRBV29-1 and TRBJ1-5): SAVISQKPSRDICQRGTSLTIQCQVDSQVTMMFWYRQQPGQSLTLIATANQGSEATYESGFVIDKFPISRPNLTFSTLTVSNMSPEDSSIYLCSAGQGNNQPQHFGDGTRLSIL.

The count of this clone is one. This rearrangement joins TRBV6-5 to TRBJ1-5; tentatively, D is TRBD1 (5 bases). V lost 5 bases and J lost 5, with 16 bases in between. Germline CDR1 and CDR2: MNHEY and SVGAGI. The CDR3 length is 15 residues. The CDR3 DNA follows: TGTGCCAGCAGTCGTGGGGGGGGGAGGCATCAGCCCCAGCATTTT. Its translation is CASSRGGGRHQPQHF.

This clone showed up just once. This chain links TRBV5-1 with TRBJ1-2, with D possibly TRBD1 on 5 matching bases. The ends were cut back, 4 bases at V and 4 bases at J, with 23 bases in the middle. CDR1 is SGHRS and CDR2 is YFSETQ in the germline V gene. The length of the CDR3 is 17 residues. The CDR3 bases are TGCGCCAGCAGCACGGGGCTTCGGCCCACGGGGGGCTATGGCTACACCTTC. It specifies CASSTGLRPTGGYGYTF.

The chain links TRBV10-1 to TRBJ2-2; 7 nucleotides align to TRBD2. The CDR3 consists of 12 residues. V lost 6 bases and J lost 7; bases outside the gene matches: 2. Germline CDR1 reads WNHNN; CDR2 reads SYGVQD (reference sequence). In nucleotides, the CDR3 is TGCGCCAGCAGCGGGGGGAGCGGGGAGCTGTTTTTT. It specifies CASSGGSGELFF.

This chain uses TRBV29-1 with TRBJ2-7; no definite D call. This CDR3 contains 14 residues. The germline V gene has CDR1 SQVTM and CDR2 ANQGSEA. V was pared by 2 bases and J by 2 bases, with 13 bases between. CDR3 sequence: CSVESWESPYEQYF. Here the CDR3 DNA reads TGCAGCGTTGAATCCTGGGAATCGCCCTACGAGCAGTACTTC.

In the case of this clone: The sample carries other DNA sequences with the same CDR3. The V gene is TRBV5-1, the J gene TRBJ2-3; no clear D gene. The germline CDR1 and CDR2 sequences are SGHRS and YFSETQ. The CDR3 contains 11 residues. The V end lost 2 bases, the J end lost 5 bases, and 3 bases lay between the germline ends. CDR3 protein: CASSLEDTQYF. CDR3 in DNA: TGCGCCAGCAGCTTAGAAGATACGCAGTATTTT.

The chain couples TRBV30 to TRBJ1-2, with 7 bases lining up with TRBD1. The CDR3 loop spans 15 amino acids. Germline loops: CDR1 GTSNPN, CDR2 SVGIG (reference sequence). With 3 bases clipped from V and 3 bases from J, the junction kept 10 bases outside the gene matches. The CDR3 coding sequence is TGTGCCTGGAGGAACCGGGACAGCAGGTACTATGGCTACACCTTC. This encodes CAWRNRDSRYYGYTF.

This chain's CDR3 is CASSTAQGGQETQYF. CDR3 sequence (DNA): TGTGCCAGCAGCACCGCCCAGGGGGGACAAGAGACCCAGTACTTC. The rearrangement uses TRBV6-6 and TRBJ2-5, with D tentatively TRBD1 (7 bases). There are 15 residues in the CDR3. From germline, CDR1 is MNHNY and CDR2 SVGAGI (reference sequence). The V and J ends lost 6 bases and 2 bases respectively, with 16 bases between them.

The chain employs TRBV5-1 and TRBJ2-1; D is ambiguous. The CDR3 runs 13 residues. Germline V CDR1 and CDR2: SGHRS, YFSETQ. Between the trimmed V and J ends, which lost 2 bases and 10 bases, there was a span of 13 bases. The CDR3 nucleotides are TGCGCCAGCAGCTTCGGCTCCCCCGGAGAGCAGTTCTTC. This codes for CASSFGSPGEQFF.

In its sample, this clone was seen a few times. This chain links TRBV11-2 with TRBJ2-1; the D gene is possibly TRBD2 (6 bases). The CDR3 is 13 amino acids. Trimming shortened V by 8 bases and J by 0 bases, and 8 bases separated the two germline ends. The germline gives CDR1 SGHAT, CDR2 FQNNGV. CDR3 in amino acids: CASGRDSYNEQFF. Here the CDR3 DNA reads TGTGCCAGCGGGCGGGACTCCTACAATGAGCAGTTCTTC.

J is TRBJ2-1 and V is TRBV7-2; D remains unclear. Trimming cost V 5 bases and J 2 bases, with 13 bases left between them. CDR1 and CDR2 from the germline V gene are SGHTA and FQGNSA. The CDR3 length is 15 residues. Here the CDR3 DNA reads TGTGCCAGCAGCCCGAGCCGTCTCACCTACAATGAGCAGTTCTTC. This gives the protein CASSPSRLTYNEQFF.

This CDR3 is CASSLVAGRSNQPQHF. CDR3 DNA: TGTGCCAGCAGCTTGGTGGCAGGGAGAAGCAATCAGCCCCAGCATTTT. The chain combines TRBV5-5 with TRBJ1-5; TRBD1 might be the D (5 bases). This CDR3 is built from 16 residues. V was shortened by 0 bases and J by 1 base, with 11 bases between the two germline ends. The germline gives CDR1 SGHKS, CDR2 YYEKEE (reference sequence).

V and J are TRBV5-1 and TRBJ2-7; weak D call: TRBD2 (6 bases). Germline V lookup: CDR1 SGHRS, CDR2 YFSETQ. V lost 4 bases, J lost 0 bases, and 14 bases lay in between. The CDR3 sequence is 15 residues long. The CDR3: CASSNGGGSSYEQYF. In nucleotides, the CDR3 is TGCGCCAGCAGCAACGGGGGTGGTAGCTCCTACGAGCAGTACTTC.

This clone occurred once. The V call is TRBV28, the J call TRBJ1-5; D gene unclear. Germline CDR1 and CDR2: MDHEN and SYDVKM. Between the trimmed V and J ends, which lost 6 bases and 0 bases, there was a span of 9 bases. CDR3 length equals 14 residues. The CDR3 loop reads CASSVSDSNQPQHF. CDR3 coding DNA: TGTGCCAGCAGCGTTAGTGATAGCAATCAGCCCCAGCATTTT.